Each of the 8 T cell receptor beta chains below was sequenced from the same sample in a study of blood T cell repertoires in COVID-19. This table comes from immunoSEQ multiplex PCR, and its TCRdb copy is limited to in-frame clones, with some not included. The sample carries roughly 250,000 clones, 75% to 95% recorded once. What was sequenced was peripheral blood. The receptors were sampled from a person under 35 with COVID-19, enrolled during active disease.

V usage is TRBV3-1 (or the pseudogene TRBV3-2) and J usage is TRBJ1-3; maybe TRBD1 (6 bases). The CDR3 totals 16 residues. Germline V gene data show CDR1 as LGHDT and CDR2 as YNNKEL (reference sequence). Trimming removed 0 bases from V and 4 bases from J, with 13 bases in between. The CDR3 loop reads CASSQEGTGWGNTIYF. CDR3 coding DNA: TGTGCCAGCAGCCAAGAAGGCACAGGGTGGGGAAACACCATATATTTT.

This clone was observed a single time. J is TRBJ1-5 and V is TRBV12-5, with D unresolved. Germline CDR1 LGHNT, CDR2 FRNRAP. This CDR3 spans 13 amino acids. V was pared by 1 base and J by 9 bases, with 10 bases between. The CDR3 sequence is CASGLGLFWPQHF. The CDR3, as DNA: TGTGCTAGTGGTTTGGGTCTTTTCTGGCCCCAGCATTTT.

This rearrangement joins TRBV19 to TRBJ1-6; no clear D gene. Trimming pared 2 bases from V and 8 bases from J, leaving 13 bases between. The CDR3 contains 15 residues. CDR1 is LNHDA and CDR2 is SQIVND in the germline V gene (reference sequence). The CDR3 DNA is TGTGCCAGTAGTATACGGCGGTCCCTGGATTCACCCCTCCACTTT. Protein sequence: CASSIRRSLDSPLHF.

This rearrangement joins TRBV18 to TRBJ2-7, with a tentative D call TRBD2 (6 bases). The CDR3 consists of 14 residues. The germline V and J ends were trimmed by 5 bases and 0 bases, with 11 bases remaining between them. Germline lookup yields CDR1 KGHSH and CDR2 LQKENI. CDR3 coding DNA: TGTGCCAGCTCATTACTAGCTGACTCCTACGAGCAGTACTTC. As protein: CASSLLADSYEQYF.

The chain recombines TRBV5-4 with TRBJ1-3; TRBD1 is a possible D gene (6 bases). The germline CDR1 and CDR2 sequences are SGHNT and YYREEE (reference sequence). Trimming pared 0 bases from V and 1 base from J, leaving 8 bases between. The CDR3 runs to 15 residues. This CDR3 reads CASSLVGASGNTIYF. The CDR3, as DNA: TGTGCCAGCAGCTTGGTGGGGGCTTCTGGAAACACCATATATTTT. Full variable domain (missing parts from reference TRBV5-4 and TRBJ1-3): ETGVTQSPTHLIKTRGQQVTLRCSSQSGHNTVSWYQQALGQGPQFIFQYYREEENGRGNFPPRFSGLQFPNYSSELNVNALELDDSALYLCASSLVGASGNTIYFGEGSWLTVV.

This clone has a single count. The rearrangement joins TRBV24-1 to TRBJ2-1; possible D gene TRBD1, 5 bases. V was shortened by 5 bases and J by 7 bases, with 11 bases between the two germline ends. Germline-derived CDR1 and CDR2 are KGHDR and SFDVKD. CDR3 length equals 13 residues. CDR3 coding DNA: TGTGCCACCAGTGTCGGTCAGGGAAATGAGCAGTTCTTC. Its protein is CATSVGQGNEQFF.

The rearrangement joins TRBV15 to TRBJ2-7; TRBD2 matches at 8 bases. V lost 3 bases to trimming and J lost 3 bases; unmatched junction nucleotides: 10. Germline lookup yields CDR1 LNHNV and CDR2 YYDKDF (reference sequence). The CDR3 contains 16 residues. The CDR3 DNA is TGTGCCACCAGCAGCTGGGAAGCGGGAGTCTACTACGAGCAGTACTTC. Translating it yields CATSSWEAGVYYEQYF.

This chain uses TRBV19 with TRBJ2-1, with 7 bases that match TRBD2. The CDR3 loop spans 15 amino acids. Germline CDR1 and CDR2: LNHDA and SQIVND (reference sequence). V shed 1 base, J shed 4 bases, and the junction held 4 bases outside the gene matches. The CDR3: CASSIGASGYNEQFF. The CDR3, as DNA: TGTGCCAGTAGTATAGGGGCTAGCGGATACAATGAGCAGTTCTTC. The full variable domain, its missing parts supplied by reference TRBV19 and TRBJ2-1, is DGGITQSPKYLFRKEGQNVTLSCEQNLNHDAMYWYRQDPGQGLRLIYYSQIVNDFQKGDIAEGYSVSREKKESFPLTVTSAQKNPTAFYLCASSIGASGYNEQFFGPGTRLTVL.